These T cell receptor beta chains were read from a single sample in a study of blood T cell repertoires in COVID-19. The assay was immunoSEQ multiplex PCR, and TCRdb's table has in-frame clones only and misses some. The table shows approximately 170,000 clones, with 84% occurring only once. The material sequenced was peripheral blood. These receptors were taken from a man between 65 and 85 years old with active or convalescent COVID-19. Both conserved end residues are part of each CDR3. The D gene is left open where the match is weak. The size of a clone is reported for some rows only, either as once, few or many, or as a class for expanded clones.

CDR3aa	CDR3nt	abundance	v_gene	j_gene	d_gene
CASSLDRGPNTEAFF	TGTGCCAGCAGCCTGGACAGGGGTCCGAACACTGAAGCTTTCTTT	few	TRBV7-3	TRBJ1-1	TRBD1
CASSDNRDRIYGYTF	TGTGCCAGCAGCGATAATCGGGACAGGATCTATGGCTACACCTTC	few	TRBV6-5	TRBJ1-2	TRBD1
CASSYSYSNQPQHF	TGTGCCAGCAGTTACAGCTATAGCAATCAGCCCCAGCATTTT	-	TRBV6-2/TRBV6-3	TRBJ1-5	-
CASSLGLRSRNTEAFF	TGTGCCAGCAGCTTAGGTCTCCGATCCAGGAACACTGAAGCTTTCTTT	-	TRBV7-2	TRBJ1-1	-
CASSLAGTSGMAQYF	TGTGCCAGCAGCTTGGCCGGGACTAGCGGGATGGCGCAGTATTTT	-	TRBV7-9	TRBJ2-3	TRBD2
CASSSNRGLYEQYF	TGTGCCAGTAGTTCCAACAGGGGCTTGTACGAGCAGTACTTC	once	TRBV19	TRBJ2-7	TRBD1
CASSSRDRGTEAFF	TGTGCCAGCAGCTCCCGGGACAGAGGGACTGAAGCTTTCTTT	few	TRBV3-1/TRBV3-2	TRBJ1-1	TRBD1
CASSQAGQGTEAFF	TGTGCCAGCAGCCAAGCCGGACAGGGCACTGAAGCTTTCTTT	once	TRBV3-1/TRBV3-2	TRBJ1-1	TRBD1
CASSLFPGLGFSPLHF	TGTGCCAGCAGCTTGTTCCCCGGACTCGGCTTTTCACCCCTCCACTTT	-	TRBV7-8	TRBJ1-6	-
CASSRRSGANVLTF	TGTGCCAGCAGCCGCAGATCTGGGGCCAACGTCCTGACTTTC	few	TRBV7-6	TRBJ2-6	-
CASSYDTSYEQYF	TGTGCCAGCAGTTACGACACTAGTTACGAGCAGTACTTC	-	TRBV6-5	TRBJ2-7	-
CAAPWRRAYGYTF	TGTGCCGCCCCGTGGAGGCGTGCTTATGGCTACACCTTC	few	TRBV30	TRBJ1-2	-
CASSRDRDSDQPQHF	TGCGCCAGCAGCCGAGACAGGGACAGCGATCAGCCCCAGCATTTT	-	TRBV4-1	TRBJ1-5	TRBD1
CASSQEDRGTTEAFF	TGCGCCAGCAGCCAAGAAGACAGGGGGACAACTGAAGCTTTCTTT	-	TRBV4-3	TRBJ1-1	TRBD1
CASSLKGPTSGRNTDTQYF	TGTGCCAGCAGCTTAAAGGGCCCGACTAGCGGGAGAAACACAGATACGCAGTATTTT	-	TRBV7-6	TRBJ2-3	TRBD2
CATSRDKGQGFGYTF	TGTGCCACCAGCAGAGATAAGGGACAGGGATTTGGCTACACCTTC	-	TRBV15	TRBJ1-2	TRBD1
CASRRGGDSYEQYF	TGTGCCAGCAGGAGAGGGGGCGATTCCTACGAGCAGTACTTC	-	TRBV3-1/TRBV3-2	TRBJ2-7	TRBD1
CASSSGTGDTEAFF	TGCGCCAGCAGCTCCGGGACAGGGGACACTGAAGCTTTCTTT	-	TRBV5-1	TRBJ1-1	TRBD1
CAWGDHRGDYGYTF	TGTGCCTGGGGGGACCACCGCGGGGACTATGGCTACACCTTC	-	TRBV30	TRBJ1-2	-
CAWSVLVGGYSPLHF	TGTGCCTGGAGTGTACTAGTTGGGGGCTATTCACCCCTCCACTTT	-	TRBV30	TRBJ1-6	-
CASSPAGTGNYNEQFF	TGCGCCAGCAGCCCCGCCGGGACAGGGAACTACAATGAGCAGTTCTTC	-	TRBV5-1	TRBJ2-1	TRBD1
CASRRQGDVYRNQPQHF	TGTGCCAGCAGAAGACAGGGGGACGTGTATCGCAATCAGCCCCAGCATTTT	-	TRBV27	TRBJ1-5	TRBD1
CASSEWGPRETQYF	TGTGCCAGCAGTGAGTGGGGGCCCCGCGAGACCCAGTACTTC	-	TRBV6-1	TRBJ2-5	-
CASRPPGQGYEQYF	TGTGCCAGCAGGCCGCCGGGACAGGGATACGAGCAGTACTTC	-	TRBV6-5	TRBJ2-7	TRBD1